One and the same sample provided the 26 T cell receptor beta chains below, sequenced in a study of T cell changes during pregnancy in multiple sclerosis. This table comes from immunoSEQ multiplex PCR, and its TCRdb copy is limited to in-frame clones, with some not included. The sample holds approximately 80,000 clones; approximately 91% are singletons and the top ten take around 3.3%. Specimen: PBMCs, collected in the first trimester of pregnancy. The receptors stem from a female donor in good health, serving as a control in a pregnancy study. Some clones in this sample may be carry-over from other donors' samples.

This rearrangement joins TRBV9 to TRBJ2-3; a possible D gene is TRBD2 (5 bases). This CDR3 contains 16 residues. CDR1 SGDLS and CDR2 YYNGEE come from the germline V gene. V dropped 2 bases and J dropped 0 bases, with 13 bases sitting between them. The CDR3 DNA sequence: TGTGCCAGCAGCGTCCCGAGCGGAGATAGCACAGATACGCAGTATTTT. It yields the protein CASSVPSGDSTDTQYF.

The V and J genes are TRBV28 and TRBJ2-1, with 12 nucleotides matching TRBD2. The germline gives CDR1 MDHEN, CDR2 SYDVKM. V gave up 6 bases and J gave up 6 bases; unmatched junction bases: 9. The CDR3 runs to 16 residues. CDR3 loop: CASSRGLAGFRNEQFF. DNA of the CDR3: TGTGCCAGCAGCCGCGGACTAGCGGGGTTCCGCAATGAGCAGTTCTTC. Supplemented by reference TRBV28 and TRBJ2-1, the full variable domain reads DVKVTQSSRYLVKRTGEKVFLECVQDMDHENMFWYRQDPGLGLRLIYFSYDVKMKEKGDIPEGYSVSREKKERFSLILESASTNQTSMYLCASSRGLAGFRNEQFFGPGTRLTVL.

The chain joins TRBV19 to TRBJ2-3; no clear D gene. CDR3 size: 13 residues. The ends were cut back, 3 bases at V and 6 bases at J, with 10 bases in the middle. Germline V gene data show CDR1 as LNHDA and CDR2 as SQIVND (reference sequence). DNA of the CDR3: TGTGCCAGTAGTATCCCCCCTTCGGATACGCAGTATTTT. It codes for CASSIPPSDTQYF.

The chain is built from TRBV19 and TRBJ1-6; maybe TRBD1 (6 bases). The germline V gene has CDR1 LNHDA and CDR2 SQIVND (reference sequence). This CDR3 has 17 residues. Trimming shortened V by 6 bases and J by 0 bases, and 15 bases separated the two germline ends. The CDR3 protein is CASSPTDSSSYNSPLHF. Written as DNA, the CDR3 is TGTGCCAGTAGCCCCACGGACAGCAGCTCCTATAATTCACCCCTCCACTTT.

This chain links TRBV19 with TRBJ2-1; 11 bases agree with TRBD2. Germline trimming cut 6 bases from V and 0 bases from J; bases unmatched to any gene: 7. CDR3 length: 17 amino acids. The V gene's germline CDR1 is LNHDA and CDR2 SQIVND (reference sequence). Written as DNA, the CDR3 is TGTGCCAGTAGAGGACTAGCGGGCCGAAGCTCCTACAATGAGCAGTTCTTC. This gives the protein CASRGLAGRSSYNEQFF.

The chain uses TRBV2 and TRBJ1-2; D is possibly TRBD1 (5 bases). The V end was cut by 4 bases, the J end by 1 base, with 13 bases between. This CDR3 region has 15 residues. Germline V lookup: CDR1 SNHLY, CDR2 FYNNEI. Here the CDR3 reads CASSVQGTFNYGYTF. The CDR3 bases are TGTGCCAGCAGTGTTCAGGGAACCTTTAACTATGGCTACACCTTC.

This chain joins TRBV7-8 and TRBJ1-5; no firm D call. This CDR3 has 17 amino acids. Per germline, CDR1 SGHVS and CDR2 FQNEAQ. Trimming shortened V by 2 bases and J by 6 bases, and 20 bases separated the two germline ends. DNA of the CDR3: TGTGCCAGCAGCTTATCCGCTAGGGAGGGTGGGAGTCAGCCCCAGCATTTT. This sequence encodes CASSLSAREGGSQPQHF.

The J gene is TRBJ1-2, the V gene TRBV6-5; possibly TRBD1 for D (6 bases). The CDR3 has 13 residues. Looked up from germline, CDR1 is MNHEY and CDR2 is SVGAGI. V shed 6 bases and J shed 8 bases, with 16 bases lying between them. DNA of the CDR3: TGTGCCAGCAGGGTGGACAGAACTGGGGGCTACACCTTC. It specifies CASRVDRTGGYTF.

Only a few counts were recorded for this clone. The gene calls are TRBV21-1 and TRBJ2-7; whether TRBD1, the table's D call, matches the DNA was not checked. TRBV21-1 has pseudogene status. The CDR3 length is 16 residues. CDR3 sequence reads: CASSKAGTGSSYEQYF. CDR3 DNA sequence: TGTGCCAGCAGCAAAGCCGGGACAGGTTCCTCCTACGAGCAGTACTTC.

The chain carries TRBV6-4 and TRBJ2-5; D might be TRBD1 (7 bases). From germline, CDR1 is MRHNA and CDR2 SNTAGT. This CDR3 comprises 16 residues. Trimming removed 3 bases from V and 2 bases from J, with 16 bases in between. CDR3 DNA: TGTGCCAGCAGTGAAAGACAGGGTGCGGGGCAAGAGACCCAGTACTTC. Translating gives CASSERQGAGQETQYF.

The rearrangement joins TRBV5-8 to TRBJ2-7; D not resolved. Trimming shortened V by 1 base and J by 6 bases, and 8 bases separated the two germline ends. This CDR3 is 12 amino acids long. CDR1 is SGHTS and CDR2 is YDEGEE in the germline V gene. The CDR3 nucleotides read TGTGCCAGCAGCTTGCTGGGCCCCGAGCAGTACTTC. Its translation is CASSLLGPEQYF.

This clone appeared a single time. The chain is built from TRBV7-7 and TRBJ2-1, with D unresolved. The CDR3 runs to 14 residues. V lost 2 bases to trimming and J lost 6 bases, with 11 bases between them. Germline V gene data show CDR1 as SSHAT and CDR2 as FNYEAQ (reference sequence). For the CDR3, the DNA is TGTGCCAGCAGCTTATTCTCAGGAAGCAATGAGCAGTTCTTC. Translated: CASSLFSGSNEQFF.

The chain joins TRBV27 to TRBJ1-5, with TRBD1 matching 9 bases. This CDR3 is built from 14 residues. Looked up from germline, CDR1 is MNHEY and CDR2 is SMNVEV (reference sequence). After removal of 3 bases from V and 5 bases from J, the junction contained 2 bases not matched to a gene. Written as DNA, the CDR3 is TGTGCCAGCAGTTTCACAGGGGGCTATCAGCCCCAGCATTTT. This gives the protein CASSFTGGYQPQHF.

This clone was detected only once. The genes are TRBV6-5 and TRBJ2-7, with D tentatively TRBD1 (6 bases). Germline V gene data show CDR1 as MNHEY and CDR2 as SVGAGI. The CDR3 runs 14 residues. Trimming stripped 0 bases from V and 5 bases from J, with 11 bases between. The CDR3 nucleotides are TGTGCCAGCAGTTACTCCCAGACAGGTCACGAGCAGTACTTC. Protein: CASSYSQTGHEQYF.

This rearrangement joins TRBV5-1 to TRBJ2-2; 12 bases match TRBD2. The CDR3 loop spans 18 amino acids. Germline values: CDR1 SGHRS, CDR2 YFSETQ. V lost 2 bases and J lost 1; bases outside the gene matches: 6. For the CDR3, the DNA is TGCGCCAGCAGCTTAGTACCGGGACTAGCGGGGAACACCGGGGAGCTGTTTTTT. Translation gives CASSLVPGLAGNTGELFF. Full variable domain (missing parts from reference TRBV5-1 and TRBJ2-2): KAGVTQTPRYLIKTRGQQVTLSCSPISGHRSVSWYQQTPGQGLQFLFEYFSETQRNKGNFPGRFSGRQFSNSRSEMNVSTLELGDSALYLCASSLVPGLAGNTGELFFGEGSRLTVL.

The chain has TRBV9 and TRBJ2-3, with a weak D call TRBD1 (6 bases). CDR1 SGDLS and CDR2 YYNGEE come from the germline V gene. CDR3 size: 15 residues. Trimming left V 0 bases short and J 0 bases short, with 8 bases between. Written as DNA, the CDR3 is TGTGCCAGCAGCGTAGTAGGACAGAGCACAGATACGCAGTATTTT. Translation: CASSVVGQSTDTQYF.

The chain uses TRBV27 and TRBJ1-4, with D possibly TRBD1 on 5 matching bases. V gave up 5 bases and J gave up 0 bases, with 10 bases separating them. The CDR3 totals 15 residues. Germline V gene sequence: CDR1 MNHEY, CDR2 SMNVEV (reference sequence). The DNA of the CDR3 is TGTGCCAGCAGTCCTCTAGGGGCAACTAATGAAAAACTGTTTTTT. Protein sequence: CASSPLGATNEKLFF.

This clone was seen only a few times. V and J are TRBV5-1 and TRBJ1-6; no clear D. Germline values: CDR1 SGHRS, CDR2 YFSETQ. The CDR3 has 14 residues. Trimming cost V 5 bases and J 4 bases, with 10 bases left between them. The chain's CDR3 is CASSEGSYNSPLHF. The CDR3, as DNA: TGCGCCAGCAGTGAGGGCAGTTATAATTCACCCCTCCACTTT.

The V gene is TRBV19, the J gene TRBJ1-5; 8 positions agree with TRBD1. The CDR3 length is 14 residues. The germline V gene encodes CDR1 LNHDA and CDR2 SQIVND (reference sequence). Trimming cost V 4 bases and J 4 bases; bases outside gene matches: 3. The CDR3 nucleotides are TGTGCCAGTAGTACAGGGGGCGCGAATCAGCCCCAGCATTTT. This encodes CASSTGGANQPQHF.

The rearrangement links TRBV4-2 to TRBJ2-7; D is uncertain. Germline CDR1 is LGHNA and CDR2 is YNFKEQ. This CDR3 spans 16 amino acids. V lost 0 bases, J lost 9 bases, and 21 bases lay in between. The CDR3 sequence is CASSQDIGAIGIGQYF. CDR3 DNA: TGTGCCAGCAGCCAAGATATCGGAGCAATAGGTATAGGGCAGTACTTC.

The chain has TRBV11-1 and TRBJ2-7, with TRBD1 identical over 11 bases. This CDR3 is 14 amino acids long. J lost 5 bases, V lost 5 bases, and 5 bases had no gene match. From germline, CDR1 is SGHAT and CDR2 FQDESV (reference sequence). The CDR3 DNA reads TGTGCCAGCAGCCTGGGACAGGGGGTCCACGAGCAGTACTTC. It translates to CASSLGQGVHEQYF.

This chain connects TRBV7-8 to TRBJ1-1; D is ambiguous. There are 15 residues in the CDR3. V lost 0 bases to trimming and J lost 1 base, with 9 bases between them. Germline V gives CDR1 SGHVS, CDR2 FQNEAQ. CDR3 protein: CASSLAGMQNTEAFF. CDR3 sequence (DNA): TGTGCCAGCAGCTTAGCGGGCATGCAGAACACTGAAGCTTTCTTT. The full variable domain, rest sourced from reference TRBV7-8 and TRBJ1-1, is GAGVSQSPRYKVAKRGQDVALRCDPISGHVSLFWYQQALGQGPEFLTYFQNEAQLDKSGLPSDRFFAERPEGSVSTLKIQRTQQEDSAVYLCASSLAGMQNTEAFFGQGTRLTVV.

V and J are TRBV19 and TRBJ2-7; 9 bases fit TRBD1. Unmatched junction bases numbered 8, after V lost 5 bases and J lost 3 bases. CDR1 is LNHDA, CDR2 SQIVND, per germline (reference sequence). The CDR3 is made up of 15 amino acids. The CDR3 DNA reads TGTGCCAGTAGTCCCGACAGGGGGTTGGACTACGAGCAGTACTTC. Amino acid sequence: CASSPDRGLDYEQYF. Combining the CDR3 with reference TRBV19 and TRBJ2-7 gives the whole variable domain DGGITQSPKYLFRKEGQNVTLSCEQNLNHDAMYWYRQDPGQGLRLIYYSQIVNDFQKGDIAEGYSVSREKKESFPLTVTSAQKNPTAFYLCASSPDRGLDYEQYFGPGTRLTVT.

J is TRBJ2-1 and V is TRBV10-3; 7 positions match TRBD2. This CDR3 is 16 amino acids long. Germline trimming cut 7 bases from V and 0 bases from J; bases unmatched to any gene: 9. Germline lookup yields CDR1 ENHRY and CDR2 SYGVKD. The CDR3: CAINPGSGVSYNEQFF. The CDR3 DNA follows: TGTGCCATCAACCCTGGGAGCGGGGTCTCCTACAATGAGCAGTTCTTC.

The chain has TRBV4-1 and TRBJ2-1; TRBD1 might be the D (6 bases). This CDR3 has 16 residues. Germline loops: CDR1 MGHRA, CDR2 YSYEKL. Trimming took off 5 bases at V and 2 bases at J, with 16 bases between the two ends. The DNA for the CDR3 is TGCGCCAGCAGCTCCCCAGGGCAGGGGACCTACAATGAGCAGTTCTTC. The encoded protein is CASSSPGQGTYNEQFF.

The rearrangement joins TRBV27 to TRBJ2-5; weak D call: TRBD2 (7 bases). This CDR3 is built from 14 residues. Trimming pared 2 bases from V and 12 bases from J, leaving 19 bases between. CDR1 is MNHEY and CDR2 is SMNVEV in the germline V gene (reference sequence). The CDR3 region is CASSLRGGAEGEYF. Here the CDR3 DNA reads TGTGCCAGCAGTTTAAGGGGGGGGGCCGAAGGGGAGTACTTC.